This TCR beta chain was documented in a study of neurological immune-mediated disorders. Trimming removed 5 bases from V and 3 bases from J, with 8 bases in between. Germline CDR1 is MNHEY and CDR2 is SMNVEV (reference sequence). The CDR3 is made up of 13 amino acids. One entry per CDR3 protein results from TCRdb running MiXCR on the 5' RACE reads. The sample holds approximately 16,000 distinct CDR3 sequences, about 22% seen once. This clonotype was recorded many times. Sequenced material: PBMCs. This chain uses TRBV27 with TRBJ2-1; weak D call: TRBD1 (6 bases). The source of this sequence is a man aged 50-60 years in good health. The CDR3 DNA is TGTGCCAGCAGTAGGGGGTACTACAATGAGCAGTTCTTC. This sequence encodes CASSRGYYNEQFF.